The 15 T cell receptor beta chains reported below all come from one sample, sequenced in a study of blood T cell repertoires in COVID-19. Sequencing was performed with immunoSEQ multiplex PCR; in TCRdb, only in-frame clones are kept and a portion is missing. The table shows over 200,000 clones, with 80% to 90% occurring only once. Source material: peripheral blood. All receptors come from a man in his 60s who had recovered from COVID-19.

The J gene is TRBJ2-5, the V gene TRBV9; D is unresolved. V was pared by 0 bases and J by 0 bases, with 9 bases between. Looked up from germline, CDR1 is SGDLS and CDR2 is YYNGEE. This CDR3 has 15 amino acids. The CDR3 region has the DNA TGTGCCAGCAGCGTAGGAGGAGTGTACCAAGAGACCCAGTACTTC. Translation gives CASSVGGVYQETQYF.

The J gene is TRBJ1-5, the V gene TRBV6-6; 7 bases are shared with TRBD1. V trimming: 6 bases; J trimming: 1 base; junction bases outside the gene matches: 24. CDR1 MNHNY and CDR2 SVGAGI come from the germline V gene (reference sequence). The CDR3 spans 21 residues. CDR3 amino acids: CASSFFGPGQRIRMSNQPQHF. The CDR3 bases are TGTGCCAGCAGCTTTTTCGGACCGGGACAGAGGATTCGGATGAGCAATCAGCCCCAGCATTTT.

The chain employs TRBV2 and TRBJ2-5; 11 bases are a match to TRBD2. V was clipped by 3 bases and J by 5 bases; unmatched bases: 5. CDR1 and CDR2 from the germline V gene are SNHLY and FYNNEI. This CDR3 contains 15 residues. The CDR3 region is CASSDGLAGMETQYF. The CDR3 bases are TGTGCCAGCAGTGATGGACTAGCGGGCATGGAGACCCAGTACTTC. Full variable domain (rest looked up from reference TRBV2 and TRBJ2-5): EPEVTQTPSHQVTQMGQEVILRCVPISNHLYFYWYRQILGQKVEFLVSFYNNEISEKSEIFDDQFSVERPDGSNFTLKIRSTKLEDSAMYFCASSDGLAGMETQYFGPGTRLLVL.

The rearrangement links TRBV6-5 to TRBJ2-1; D is perhaps TRBD1 (6 bases). V shed 6 bases and J shed 0 bases, with 12 bases lying between them. Per the germline V gene, CDR1 is MNHEY and CDR2 is SVGAGI. CDR3 length: 15 residues. CDR3 protein: CASSRRGGSYNEQFF. CDR3 nucleotides: TGTGCCAGCAGCCGCAGGGGTGGCTCCTACAATGAGCAGTTCTTC.

The genes are TRBV9 and TRBJ1-4, with TRBD1 identical over 9 bases. The CDR3 totals 15 residues. V was clipped by 0 bases and J by 12 bases; unmatched bases: 9. Germline CDR1 and CDR2: SGDLS and YYNGEE. CDR3 sequence: CASSVDSSTGGQLFF. DNA for the CDR3: TGTGCCAGCAGCGTAGACTCTTCGACAGGGGGACAACTGTTTTTT.

The chain recombines TRBV19 with TRBJ2-1; 8 nucleotides match TRBD1. V gave up 5 bases and J gave up 1 base; unmatched junction bases: 4. This CDR3 comprises 15 residues. The germline CDR1 and CDR2 sequences are LNHDA and SQIVND (reference sequence). CDR3 in DNA: TGTGCCAGTAGTCTAACAGGGGGATCCTACAATGAGCAGTTCTTC. Its translation is CASSLTGGSYNEQFF.

The chain has TRBV6-8 and TRBJ1-3; 8 bases map to TRBD1. The CDR3 runs to 18 residues. The V segment lost 2 bases and the J segment 2 bases; nucleotides outside the gene matches: 11. Germline V CDR1 and CDR2: MNHGY, SAAAGT. The CDR3 region has the DNA TGTGCCAGCAGTTACCCCCCTCGTTGGACAGGGCCTGGAAACACCATATATTTT. It translates to CASSYPPRWTGPGNTIYF.

The genes are TRBV19 and TRBJ2-2, with 7 positions matching TRBD1. The CDR3 is 15 residues long. Germline values: CDR1 LNHDA, CDR2 SQIVND (reference sequence). V was clipped by 1 base and J by 1 base; unmatched bases: 0. CDR3 in amino acids: CASSIGDRNTGELFF. The CDR3 DNA sequence: TGTGCCAGTAGTATAGGGGACAGGAACACCGGGGAGCTGTTTTTT.

The gene calls are TRBV11-3 and TRBJ2-3; 7 bases align to TRBD2. The CDR3 length is 16 residues. V lost 3 bases to trimming and J lost 0 bases; unmatched junction nucleotides: 6. CDR1 SGHNT and CDR2 YENEEA come from the germline V gene. CDR3 in amino acids: CASSFGLDTSTDTQYF. The CDR3 region has the DNA TGTGCCAGCAGCTTTGGACTAGATACAAGCACAGATACGCAGTATTTT.

This clone showed up just once. The rearrangement links TRBV7-2 to TRBJ1-5; D possibly corresponds to TRBD1 (6 bases). Per the germline V gene, CDR1 is SGHTA and CDR2 is FQGNSA. The CDR3 sequence is 17 residues long. Trimming shortened V by 5 bases and J by 4 bases, and 21 bases separated the two germline ends. The CDR3 loop reads CASSQETGPLSNQPQHF. The CDR3 DNA is TGTGCCAGCAGCCAAGAGACAGGCCCCCTTTCAAATCAGCCCCAGCATTTT.

This clone is a singleton in its sample. The chain is built from TRBV9 and TRBJ2-1; 13 positions match TRBD2. V lost 0 bases, J lost 10 bases, and 16 bases stayed unmatched. Germline V CDR1 and CDR2: SGDLS, YYNGEE. The CDR3 contains 19 residues. The CDR3 DNA reads as TGTGCCAGCAGCGTAGCAGGGACTAGCGGGACCCCTCTACAATGGGAGCAGTTCTTC. This sequence encodes CASSVAGTSGTPLQWEQFF.

This sequence joins TRBV9 and TRBJ1-6; no clear D gene. This CDR3 is built from 16 residues. Per germline, CDR1 SGDLS and CDR2 YYNGEE. Trimming took off 7 bases at V and 0 bases at J, with 14 bases between the two ends. CDR3 region: CASSFFGSSYNSPLHF. CDR3 coding DNA: TGTGCCAGCTCCTTCTTCGGGAGCTCCTATAATTCACCCCTCCACTTT.

The chain employs TRBV3-1 (or the pseudogene TRBV3-2) and TRBJ2-1; 13 nucleotides match TRBD2. Germline V gives CDR1 LGHDT, CDR2 YNNKEL (reference sequence). V lost 4 bases and J lost 7; bases outside the gene matches: 16. This CDR3 is 19 amino acids long. CDR3 region: CASSPGLAGAYGRGNEQFF. The CDR3 DNA reads TGTGCCAGCAGCCCCGGACTAGCGGGGGCCTATGGCCGAGGGAATGAGCAGTTCTTC.

This chain connects TRBV10-3 to TRBJ2-7, with D possibly TRBD2 on 5 matching bases. Looked up from germline, CDR1 is ENHRY and CDR2 is SYGVKD. Trimming left V 10 bases short and J 7 bases short, with 23 bases between. The length of the CDR3 is 14 residues. The CDR3 sequence: CATGGLDTSGEQYF. Here the CDR3 DNA reads TGTGCCACCGGCGGGCTAGATACATCGGGGGAGCAGTACTTC.

V and J are TRBV5-6 and TRBJ1-1, with D unclear. The CDR3 has 16 residues. The V and J ends lost 0 bases and 1 base respectively, with 13 bases between them. CDR1 is SGHDT and CDR2 is YYEEEE in the germline V gene. The CDR3 coding sequence is TGTGCCAGCAGCTTGGCCTACGGGAGACAGAACACTGAAGCTTTCTTT. Protein: CASSLAYGRQNTEAFF.